Below, 3 T cell receptor beta chains from the same sample are listed, as sequenced in a study of cytomegalovirus exposure and HLA in healthy donors. The study ran its PCR with 60 Vbeta and 13 Jbeta primers. Clones were sequenced by immunoSEQ multiplex PCR, and TCRdb holds only the in-frame ones, with some missing. This sample carries under 250,000 clones, about 75% of them seen once, and the ten largest clones take 1.8%. The sample comprised PBMCs. The receptors derive from a male donor in good health and CMV-seronegative.

The rearrangement joins TRBV9 to TRBJ2-1; D gene uncertain. The CDR3 is made up of 15 amino acids. Trimming removed 0 bases from V and 4 bases from J, with 11 bases in between. The germline V gene has CDR1 SGDLS and CDR2 YYNGEE. The CDR3, as DNA: TGTGCCAGCAGCGTAGGGTCAGGTGGGTACAATGAGCAGTTCTTC. This encodes CASSVGSGGYNEQFF.

This clone was counted only a few times. The chain recombines TRBV14 with TRBJ1-1, with D tentatively TRBD1 (5 bases). CDR1 and CDR2 from the germline V gene are SGHDN and FVKESK. CDR3 length: 14 residues. Trimming left V 0 bases short and J 6 bases short, with 11 bases between. The CDR3 loop is CASSQDPPGAEAFF. The CDR3 nucleotides read TGTGCCAGCAGCCAAGACCCCCCGGGGGCTGAAGCTTTCTTT.

CDR3 bases: TGTGCCAGTAGCCACAGGGGAGGCACTGAAGCTTTCTTT. This translates into CASSHRGGTEAFF. The chain is built from TRBV19 and TRBJ1-1, with 7 bases aligning to TRBD1. Germline CDR1 is LNHDA and CDR2 is SQIVND (reference sequence). CDR3 length: 13 amino acids. The V and J ends lost 6 bases and 4 bases, in that order; junction bases with no gene match: 5.